These 2 T cell receptor beta chains originate from one sample sequenced in a study of CD8 T cells in ankylosing spondylitis. One entry per CDR3 protein, called by TCRdb with MiXCR from the 5' RACE reads. The top ten clones hold 3% to 4% of a sample with just over 300,000 distinct CDR3 sequences, under 25% of them seen once. The sample taken for sequencing was blood, either unsorted or a sorted T cell fraction (not recorded which). The receptors come from a female donor with ankylosing spondylitis or in good health (not recorded which).

The chain uses TRBV25-1 and TRBJ2-1, with 8 nucleotides matching TRBD2. After removal of 5 bases from V and 3 bases from J, the junction contained 12 bases not matched to a gene. The CDR3 has 17 amino acids. Per the germline V gene, CDR1 is MGHDK and CDR2 is SYGVNS. CDR3 amino acids: CASSNTERLAGYNEQFF. As DNA, the CDR3 is TGTGCCAGCAGTAACACCGAACGGCTAGCGGGCTACAATGAGCAGTTCTTC.

This clonotype was counted only a few times. The rearrangement links TRBV7-8 to TRBJ1-1, with D tentatively TRBD1 (5 bases). The germline CDR1 and CDR2 sequences are SGHVS and FQNEAQ. V was pared by 0 bases and J by 2 bases, with 13 bases between. CDR3 size: 16 residues. The CDR3 loop is CASSLAVSTVNTEAFF. In DNA, the CDR3 is TGTGCCAGCAGCTTAGCCGTTTCGACAGTTAACACTGAAGCTTTCTTT.